Sequencing of this T cell receptor beta chain was carried out in a study of CD8+CD57+ T cells in acquired aplastic anemia. Study background: The average for DNA from sorted CD4+ and CD8+ cells was about 3.3 ug.

This clonotype is a singleton in its sample. Patients chosen for sequencing had CD8+CD57+ cells that had expanded, as shown by flow cytometry. Patients uniformly had severe acquired aplastic anemia. The TCR beta profiling, which covered VDJ combination and CDR3 sequence, was carried out using genomic DNA as the template. TCRdb used MiXCR to reprocess the reads, holding one entry per CDR3 protein. Of fewer than 250,000 distinct CDR3 sequences listed, approximately 50% are singletons. The V gene's germline CDR1 is SGHTA and CDR2 FQGNSA. Trimming stripped 2 bases from V and 8 bases from J, with 12 bases between. CDR3 length equals 14 residues.

V gene TRBV7-2 combines with J gene TRBJ1-4, with D perhaps TRBD1 (5 bases). Sequenced input: sorted CD4+, CD8+, or CD8+CD57+ T cells (not recorded which) from PBMCs. This TCR was sampled from a human donor with aplastic anemia. In DNA form, the CDR3 reads TGTGCCAGCAGCTTAAGACAGAGGGAAGAAAAACTGTTTTTT. This gives the protein CASSLRQREEKLFF.